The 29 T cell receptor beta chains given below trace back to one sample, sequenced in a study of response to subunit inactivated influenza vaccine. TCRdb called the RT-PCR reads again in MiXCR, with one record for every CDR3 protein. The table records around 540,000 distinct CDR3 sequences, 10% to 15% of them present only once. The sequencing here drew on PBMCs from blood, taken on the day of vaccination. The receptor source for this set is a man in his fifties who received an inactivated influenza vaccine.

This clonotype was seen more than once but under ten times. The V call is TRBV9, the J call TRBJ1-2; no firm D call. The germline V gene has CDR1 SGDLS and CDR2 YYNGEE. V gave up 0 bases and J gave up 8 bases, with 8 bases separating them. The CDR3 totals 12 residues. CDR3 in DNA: TGTGCCAGCAGCGTAGCAGGAGGCGGCTACACCTTC. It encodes CASSVAGGGYTF. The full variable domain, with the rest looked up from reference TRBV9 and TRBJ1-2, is DSGVTQTPKHLITATGQRVTLRCSPRSGDLSVYWYQQSLDQGLQFLIQYYNGEERAKGNILERFSAQQFPDLHSELNLSSLELGDSALYFCASSVAGGGYTFGSGTRLTVV.

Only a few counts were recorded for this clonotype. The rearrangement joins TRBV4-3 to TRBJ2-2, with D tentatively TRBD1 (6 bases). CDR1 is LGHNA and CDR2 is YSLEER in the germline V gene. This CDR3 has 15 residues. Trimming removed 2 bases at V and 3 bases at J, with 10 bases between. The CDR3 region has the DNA TGCGCCAGCAGCCAATGGGGGCTGGACACCGGGGAGCTGTTTTTT. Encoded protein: CASSQWGLDTGELFF.

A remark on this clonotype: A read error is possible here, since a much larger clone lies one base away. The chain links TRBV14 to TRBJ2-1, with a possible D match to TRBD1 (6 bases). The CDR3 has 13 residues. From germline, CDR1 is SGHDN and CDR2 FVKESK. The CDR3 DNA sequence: TGTGCCAGCAGCCAAGGTTCATGGACAGAGCAGATCTTC. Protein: CASSQGSWTEQIF. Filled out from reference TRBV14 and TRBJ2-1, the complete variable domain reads EAGVTQFPSHSVIEKGQTVTLRCDPISGHDNLYWYRRVMGKEIKFLLHFVKESKQDESGMPNNRFLAERTGGTYSTLKVQPAELEDSGVYFCASSQGSWTEQIFGPGTRLTVL.

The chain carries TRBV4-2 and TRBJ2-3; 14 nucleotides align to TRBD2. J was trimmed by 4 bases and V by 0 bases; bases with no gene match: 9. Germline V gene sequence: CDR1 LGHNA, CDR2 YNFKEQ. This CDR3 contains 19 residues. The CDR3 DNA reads TGTGCCAGCAGCCAAGAAGGACTAGCGGGGGGACCGGGGGCAGATACGCAGTATTTT. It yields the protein CASSQEGLAGGPGADTQYF.

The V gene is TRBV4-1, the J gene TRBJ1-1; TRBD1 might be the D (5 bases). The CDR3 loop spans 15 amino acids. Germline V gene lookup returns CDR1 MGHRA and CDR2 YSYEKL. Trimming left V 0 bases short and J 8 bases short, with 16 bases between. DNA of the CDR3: TGCGCCAGCAGCCAAGATGAGGGGTCCTTTCAAGAAGCTTTCTTT. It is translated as CASSQDEGSFQEAFF.

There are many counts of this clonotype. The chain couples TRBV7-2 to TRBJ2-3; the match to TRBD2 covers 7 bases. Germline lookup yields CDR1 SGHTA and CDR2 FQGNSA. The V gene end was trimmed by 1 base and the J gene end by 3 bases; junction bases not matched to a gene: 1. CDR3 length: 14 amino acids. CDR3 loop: CASSLVLATDTQYF. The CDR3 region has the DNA TGTGCCAGCAGCTTAGTACTAGCGACAGATACGCAGTATTTT.

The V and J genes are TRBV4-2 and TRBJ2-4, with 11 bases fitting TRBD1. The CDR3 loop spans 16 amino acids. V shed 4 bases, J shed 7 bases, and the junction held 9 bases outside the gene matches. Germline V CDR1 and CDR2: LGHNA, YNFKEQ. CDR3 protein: CASSPHSGQGGNIQYF. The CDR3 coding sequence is TGTGCCAGCAGCCCCCACTCGGGACAGGGGGGGAACATTCAGTACTTC.

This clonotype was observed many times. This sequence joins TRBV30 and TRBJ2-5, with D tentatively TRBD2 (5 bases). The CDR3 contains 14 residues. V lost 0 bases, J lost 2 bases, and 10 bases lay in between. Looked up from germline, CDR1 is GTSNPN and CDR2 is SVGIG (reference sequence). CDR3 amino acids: CAWSVTGLQETQYF. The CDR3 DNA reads TGTGCCTGGAGTGTCACGGGGTTACAAGAGACCCAGTACTTC.

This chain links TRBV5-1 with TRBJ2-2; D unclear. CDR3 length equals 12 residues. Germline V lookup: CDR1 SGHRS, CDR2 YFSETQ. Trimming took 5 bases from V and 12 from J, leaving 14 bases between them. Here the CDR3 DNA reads TGCGCCAGCAGTAAAGACCTTGGAAAGCTGTTTTTT. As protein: CASSKDLGKLFF.

In nucleotides, the CDR3 is TGTGCCAGCAGCAGAACAGGGGAATCCTGGCAGCCCCAGCATTTT. It yields the protein CASSRTGESWQPQHF. The genes are TRBV12-3 or TRBV12-4 and TRBJ1-5, with 7 bases lining up with TRBD1. CDR3 length equals 15 residues. The V segment lost 6 bases and the J segment 7 bases; nucleotides outside the gene matches: 12.

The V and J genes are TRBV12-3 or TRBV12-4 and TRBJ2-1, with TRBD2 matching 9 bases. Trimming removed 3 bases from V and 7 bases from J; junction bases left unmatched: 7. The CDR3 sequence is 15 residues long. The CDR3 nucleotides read TGTGCCAGCAGTTTTTGGCGGGGGGGCCCGAATGAGCAGTTCTTC. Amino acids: CASSFWRGGPNEQFF.

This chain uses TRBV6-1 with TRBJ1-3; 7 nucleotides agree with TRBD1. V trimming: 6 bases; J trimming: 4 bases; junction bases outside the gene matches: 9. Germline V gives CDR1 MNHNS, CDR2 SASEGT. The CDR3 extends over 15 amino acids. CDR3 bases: TGTGCCAGCAGGACCCCAGGGGGGATAGGAAACACCATATATTTT. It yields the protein CASRTPGGIGNTIYF.

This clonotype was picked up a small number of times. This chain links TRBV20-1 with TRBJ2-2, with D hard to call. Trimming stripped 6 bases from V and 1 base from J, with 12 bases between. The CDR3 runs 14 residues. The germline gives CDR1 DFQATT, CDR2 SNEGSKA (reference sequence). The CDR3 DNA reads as TGCAGTGCCATTACTCCACAGAACACCGGGGAGCTGTTTTTT. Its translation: CSAITPQNTGELFF.

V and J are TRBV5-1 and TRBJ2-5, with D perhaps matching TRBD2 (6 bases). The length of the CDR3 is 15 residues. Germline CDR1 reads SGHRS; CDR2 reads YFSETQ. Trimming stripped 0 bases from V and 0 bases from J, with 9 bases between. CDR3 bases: TGCGCCAGCAGCTTGGGTCCTAGCGACCAAGAGACCCAGTACTTC. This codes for CASSLGPSDQETQYF.

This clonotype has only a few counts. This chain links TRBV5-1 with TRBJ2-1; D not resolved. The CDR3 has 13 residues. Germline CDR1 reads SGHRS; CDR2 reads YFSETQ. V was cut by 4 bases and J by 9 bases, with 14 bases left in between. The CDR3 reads CASSKQSTGEQFF. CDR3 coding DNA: TGCGCCAGCAGCAAACAATCGACGGGTGAGCAGTTCTTC.

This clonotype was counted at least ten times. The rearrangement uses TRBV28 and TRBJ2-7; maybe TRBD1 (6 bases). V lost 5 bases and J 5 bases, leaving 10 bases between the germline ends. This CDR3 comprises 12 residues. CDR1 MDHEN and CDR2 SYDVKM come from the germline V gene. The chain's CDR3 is CASSLAGDEQYF. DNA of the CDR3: TGTGCCAGCAGTCTGGCAGGGGACGAGCAGTACTTC.

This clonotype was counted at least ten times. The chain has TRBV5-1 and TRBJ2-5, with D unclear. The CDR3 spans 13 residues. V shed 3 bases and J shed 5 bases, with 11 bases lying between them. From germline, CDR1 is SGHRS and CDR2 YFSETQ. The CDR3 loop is CASSSTRGETQYF. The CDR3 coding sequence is TGCGCCAGCAGCTCAACGCGTGGGGAGACCCAGTACTTC. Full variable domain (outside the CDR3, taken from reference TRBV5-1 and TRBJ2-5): KAGVTQTPRYLIKTRGQQVTLSCSPISGHRSVSWYQQTPGQGLQFLFEYFSETQRNKGNFPGRFSGRQFSNSRSEMNVSTLELGDSALYLCASSSTRGETQYFGPGTRLLVL.

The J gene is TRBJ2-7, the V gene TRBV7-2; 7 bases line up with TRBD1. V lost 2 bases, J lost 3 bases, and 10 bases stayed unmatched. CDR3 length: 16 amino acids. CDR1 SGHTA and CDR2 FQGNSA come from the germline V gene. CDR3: CASSLQGEKGIYEQYF. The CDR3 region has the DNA TGTGCCAGCAGCTTACAGGGGGAAAAGGGGATCTACGAGCAGTACTTC.

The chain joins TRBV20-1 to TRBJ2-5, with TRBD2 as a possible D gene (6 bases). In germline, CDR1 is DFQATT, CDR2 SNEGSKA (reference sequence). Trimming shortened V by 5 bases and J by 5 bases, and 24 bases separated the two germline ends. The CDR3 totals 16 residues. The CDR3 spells CSAGPGRSYLGETQYF. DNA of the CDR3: TGCAGTGCTGGACCAGGGAGGTCGTATTTAGGGGAGACCCAGTACTTC.

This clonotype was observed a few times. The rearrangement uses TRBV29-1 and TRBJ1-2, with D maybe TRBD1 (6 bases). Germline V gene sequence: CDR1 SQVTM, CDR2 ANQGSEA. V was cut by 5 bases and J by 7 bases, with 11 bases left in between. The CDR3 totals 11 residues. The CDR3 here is CSVITGFGYTF. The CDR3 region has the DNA TGCAGCGTTATAACAGGGTTTGGCTACACCTTC.

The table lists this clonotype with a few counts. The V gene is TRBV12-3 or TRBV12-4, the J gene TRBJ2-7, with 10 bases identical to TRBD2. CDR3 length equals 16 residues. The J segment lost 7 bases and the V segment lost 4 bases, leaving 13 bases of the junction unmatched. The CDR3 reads CASSSGGLAGVGEQYF. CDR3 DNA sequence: TGTGCCAGCAGTTCTGGGGGGCTAGCGGGAGTTGGGGAGCAGTACTTC.

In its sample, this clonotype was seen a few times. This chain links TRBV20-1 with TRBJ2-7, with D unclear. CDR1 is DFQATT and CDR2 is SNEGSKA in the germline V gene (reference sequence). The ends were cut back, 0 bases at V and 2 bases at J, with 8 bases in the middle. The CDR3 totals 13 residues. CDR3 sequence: CSARDGKAYEQYF. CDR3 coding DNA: TGCAGTGCTAGAGATGGGAAGGCCTACGAGCAGTACTTC.

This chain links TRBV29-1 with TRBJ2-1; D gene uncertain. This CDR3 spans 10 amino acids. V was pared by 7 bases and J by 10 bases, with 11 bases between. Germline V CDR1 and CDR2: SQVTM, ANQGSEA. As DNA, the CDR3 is TGCAGCGCCCATCATCGAGAGCAGTTCTTC. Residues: CSAHHREQFF.

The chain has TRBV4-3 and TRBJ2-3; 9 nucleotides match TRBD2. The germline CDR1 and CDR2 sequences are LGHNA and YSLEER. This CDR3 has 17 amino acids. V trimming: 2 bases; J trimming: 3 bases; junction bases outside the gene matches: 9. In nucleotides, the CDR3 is TGCGCCAGCAGCCAACTGACTTCTAGCGGGGTAACAGATACGCAGTATTTT. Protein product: CASSQLTSSGVTDTQYF.

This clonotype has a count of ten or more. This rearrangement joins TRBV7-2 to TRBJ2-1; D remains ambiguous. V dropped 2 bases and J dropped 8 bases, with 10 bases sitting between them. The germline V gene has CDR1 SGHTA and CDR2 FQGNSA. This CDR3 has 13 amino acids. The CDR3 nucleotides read TGTGCCAGCAGCTTATTGCGAGGAGATGAGCAGTTCTTC. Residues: CASSLLRGDEQFF.

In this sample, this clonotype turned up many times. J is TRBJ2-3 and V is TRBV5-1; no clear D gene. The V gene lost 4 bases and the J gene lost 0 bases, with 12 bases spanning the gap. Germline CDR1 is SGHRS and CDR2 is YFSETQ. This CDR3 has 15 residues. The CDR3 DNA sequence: TGCGCCAGCAGCGCCTCCTATTTCAGCACAGATACGCAGTATTTT. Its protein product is CASSASYFSTDTQYF.

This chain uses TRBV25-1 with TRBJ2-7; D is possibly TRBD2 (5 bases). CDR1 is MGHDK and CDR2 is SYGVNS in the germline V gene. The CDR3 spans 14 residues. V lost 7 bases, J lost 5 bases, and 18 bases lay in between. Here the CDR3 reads CASTPHRGYHEQYF. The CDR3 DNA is TGTGCCAGCACCCCCCATCGAGGGTACCACGAGCAGTACTTC.

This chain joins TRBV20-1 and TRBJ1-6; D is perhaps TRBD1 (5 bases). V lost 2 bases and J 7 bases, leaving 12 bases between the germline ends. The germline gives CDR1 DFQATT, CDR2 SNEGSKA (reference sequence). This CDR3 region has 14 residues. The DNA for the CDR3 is TGCAGTGCTAGACTCGGGGACTTCAATTCACCCCTCCACTTT. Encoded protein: CSARLGDFNSPLHF.

In DNA, the CDR3 is TGTGCCAGCAGCAAATTTATAGCGGGACTTAACAATGAGCAGTTCTTC. Its protein product is CASSKFIAGLNNEQFF. The J gene is TRBJ2-1, the V gene TRBV6-2 or TRBV6-3, with 8 bases identical to TRBD2. The length of the CDR3 is 16 residues. Germline values: CDR1 MNHEY, CDR2 SVGEGT. With V trimmed by 6 bases and J by 5 bases, 12 bases remained unmatched.